Below are 18 T cell receptor beta chains sequenced from a single sample in a study of T cell responses to AZD1222 COVID-19 vaccine. Profiled with immunoSEQ multiplex PCR; TCRdb holds only in-frame clones, not every one. Of some 180,000 clones in the sample, under 95% are singletons; the top ten hold roughly 1.7%. The sample in question was peripheral blood, obtained 28 days after the second AZD1222 dose. These receptors were obtained from an adult who received the AZD1222 COVID-19 vaccine.

J is TRBJ2-5 and V is TRBV7-2, with 7 nucleotides matching TRBD2. This CDR3 has 16 amino acids. V lost 3 bases and J lost 5; bases outside the gene matches: 12. Germline V lookup: CDR1 SGHTA, CDR2 FQGNSA. The CDR3 region has the DNA TGTGCCAGCAGCTTTTTGGGCGGGAGTGGCTTGGAGACCCAGTACTTC. Translation: CASSFLGGSGLETQYF.

The gene calls are TRBV7-9 and TRBJ1-2, with 9 bases identical to TRBD1. V was pared by 1 base and J by 6 bases, with 6 bases of the junction left unmatched. The germline gives CDR1 SEHNR, CDR2 FQNEAQ (reference sequence). The CDR3 sequence is 15 residues long. The CDR3 DNA is TGTGCCAGCAGCTTAGAGGGGACAGGGTGGGATGGCTACACCTTC. Translating gives CASSLEGTGWDGYTF.

This clone was seen a single time. This sequence joins TRBV19 and TRBJ2-2, with 8 positions matching TRBD1. Losses at the gene ends were 9 bases for V and 4 bases for J; bases not matched to a gene: 7. Germline V lookup: CDR1 LNHDA, CDR2 SQIVND (reference sequence). The CDR3 is 14 residues long. CDR3 DNA sequence: TGTGCCAGCCAGTTCAGGGGGCGCACCGGGGAGCTGTTTTTT. This encodes CASQFRGRTGELFF.

The V call is TRBV5-1, the J call TRBJ2-7, with 7 bases fitting TRBD1. CDR3 length: 15 residues. J was trimmed by 5 bases and V by 0 bases; bases with no gene match: 8. Germline V CDR1 and CDR2: SGHRS, YFSETQ. CDR3 sequence: CASSLAWGTVNEQYF. For the CDR3, the DNA is TGCGCCAGCAGCTTGGCCTGGGGGACAGTTAACGAGCAGTACTTC.

The rearrangement links TRBV6-6 to TRBJ2-5; D gene uncertain. The CDR3 totals 15 residues. The V and J ends lost 2 bases and 3 bases respectively, with 13 bases between them. Germline-derived CDR1 and CDR2 are MNHNY and SVGAGI (reference sequence). CDR3 sequence reads: CASSYLRRPEETQYF. CDR3 bases: TGTGCCAGCAGTTACCTCCGCAGGCCGGAAGAGACCCAGTACTTC.

V is TRBV19 and J is TRBJ1-5; the D gene is possibly TRBD1 (5 bases). Germline CDR1 and CDR2: LNHDA and SQIVND (reference sequence). V shed 9 bases and J shed 0 bases, with 21 bases lying between them. This CDR3 spans 17 amino acids. CDR3 residues: CASRDGAVGYSNQPQHF. The CDR3 DNA reads as TGTGCCAGCCGTGACGGGGCCGTAGGGTATAGCAATCAGCCCCAGCATTTT.

This clone was seen only once. The gene calls are TRBV5-1 and TRBJ1-2, with 7 bases identical to TRBD1. Trimming took 5 bases from V and 2 from J; bases not matched to a gene: 3. Germline V gene data show CDR1 as SGHRS and CDR2 as YFSETQ. This CDR3 comprises 13 residues. The CDR3 bases are TGCGCCAGCAGACCGACAGGGAACTATGGCTACACCTTC. Its translation: CASRPTGNYGYTF.

This sequence joins TRBV15 and TRBJ1-2; D perhaps matches TRBD1 (6 bases). Germline-derived CDR1 and CDR2 are LNHNV and YYDKDF (reference sequence). There are 15 residues in the CDR3. V was shortened by 6 bases and J by 0 bases, with 14 bases between the two germline ends. The CDR3 protein is CATRVGGGANYGYTF. The CDR3 nucleotides read TGTGCCACCAGAGTTGGGGGCGGAGCTAACTATGGCTACACCTTC.

J is TRBJ2-5 and V is TRBV5-4, with 13 bases identical to TRBD2. CDR1 and CDR2 (germline): SGHNT, YYREEE (reference sequence). The V and J ends lost 2 bases and 5 bases, in that order; junction bases with no gene match: 6. The CDR3 extends over 16 amino acids. The DNA of the CDR3 is TGTGCCAGCAGCTTTGGACTAGCGGGGGCTCTGGAGACCCAGTACTTC. Its translation: CASSFGLAGALETQYF.

This chain links TRBV6-5 with TRBJ1-2; weak D call: TRBD1 (5 bases). This CDR3 has 13 residues. V shed 2 bases and J shed 2 bases, with 6 bases lying between them. Germline values: CDR1 MNHEY, CDR2 SVGAGI. CDR3 bases: TGTGCCAGCAGTTACCCAGGGAACTATGGCTACACCTTC. Amino acid sequence: CASSYPGNYGYTF.

This sequence joins TRBV12-3 or TRBV12-4 and TRBJ1-3; D gene unclear. V dropped 5 bases and J dropped 4 bases, with 9 bases sitting between them. CDR3 length: 13 amino acids. CDR3 amino acids: CASSPNLGNTIYF. CDR3 nucleotide sequence: TGTGCCAGCAGTCCTAACCTGGGAAACACCATATATTTT.

J is TRBJ1-1 and V is TRBV3-1 (or the pseudogene TRBV3-2); D ambiguous. Trimming removed 4 bases from V and 5 bases from J, with 14 bases in between. CDR1 and CDR2 from the germline V gene are LGHDT and YNNKEL (reference sequence). The CDR3 covers 14 residues. DNA for the CDR3: TGTGCCAGCAGCCCCCGGACTCGGTGGACTGAAGCTTTCTTT. It translates to CASSPRTRWTEAFF.

The chain links TRBV2 to TRBJ2-7; a weak D match, TRBD1 (6 bases). V was shortened by 4 bases and J by 6 bases, with 16 bases between the two germline ends. CDR3 length: 14 amino acids. Germline V gives CDR1 SNHLY, CDR2 FYNNEI. The CDR3 region has the DNA TGTGCCAGCAGTGGGTTACAGGGTCTCATCGAGCAGTACTTC. Translation: CASSGLQGLIEQYF.

The chain recombines TRBV3-1 (or the pseudogene TRBV3-2) with TRBJ2-3, with D possibly matching TRBD2 (6 bases). The CDR3 consists of 14 residues. Per germline, CDR1 LGHDT and CDR2 YNNKEL (reference sequence). Trimming removed 4 bases at V and 2 bases at J, with 10 bases between. Here the CDR3 reads CASSRGVVTDTQYF. The CDR3 coding sequence is TGTGCCAGCAGCCGGGGGGTAGTCACAGATACGCAGTATTTT.

The chain couples TRBV18 to TRBJ2-1, with TRBD1 matching 11 bases. Looked up from germline, CDR1 is KGHSH and CDR2 is LQKENI. Germline trimming cut 3 bases from V and 3 bases from J; bases unmatched to any gene: 4. This CDR3 has 16 residues. The CDR3 region has the DNA TGTGCCAGCTCACCCGCCGGGACAGGGGGCTACAATGAGCAGTTCTTC. It specifies CASSPAGTGGYNEQFF. The full variable domain, rest sourced from reference TRBV18 and TRBJ2-1, is NAGVMQNPRHLVRRRGQEARLRCSPMKGHSHVYWYRQLPEEGLKFMVYLQKENIIDESGMPKERFSAEFPKEGPSILRIQQVVRGDSAAYFCASSPAGTGGYNEQFFGPGTRLTVL.

This chain connects TRBV19 to TRBJ1-5, with D possibly TRBD1 on 5 matching bases. The V gene lost 8 bases and the J gene lost 0 bases, with 14 bases spanning the gap. Germline V gene data show CDR1 as LNHDA and CDR2 as SQIVND (reference sequence). This CDR3 contains 15 residues. CDR3 nucleotides: TGTGCCAGTTGGGCGGGGGTGAGTAGCAATCAGCCCCAGCATTTT. Residues: CASWAGVSSNQPQHF.

The V call is TRBV19, the J call TRBJ1-1; TRBD1 might be the D (5 bases). The length of the CDR3 is 13 residues. The ends were cut back, 3 bases at V and 3 bases at J, with 8 bases in the middle. CDR1 LNHDA and CDR2 SQIVND come from the germline V gene (reference sequence). The CDR3 loop is CASSIQGDTEAFF. The CDR3 DNA reads TGTGCCAGTAGTATTCAGGGAGACACTGAAGCTTTCTTT.

V usage is TRBV19 and J usage is TRBJ2-7; D may be TRBD1 or TRBD2 (5 bases each). CDR3 length equals 15 residues. Germline V lookup: CDR1 LNHDA, CDR2 SQIVND (reference sequence). Trimming took 3 bases from V and 0 from J, leaving 12 bases between them. The CDR3 is CASSIPAGSSYEQYF. CDR3 in DNA: TGTGCCAGTAGTATCCCCGCAGGGAGCTCCTACGAGCAGTACTTC.